This T cell receptor beta chain is from a study of blood T cell repertoires in COVID-19. Assay used: immunoSEQ multiplex PCR; TCRdb lists only in-frame clones, some missing. The table shows around 260,000 clones, with about 89% occurring only once. This clone was counted once. V lost 4 bases, J lost 2 bases, and 7 bases stayed unmatched. Germline loops: CDR1 SGHNT, CDR2 YYREEE (reference sequence). CDR3 length: 15 residues. The chain links TRBV5-4 to TRBJ2-7, with 9 bases lining up with TRBD2. This TCR came from a man aged 25-45 years with acute or convalescent COVID-19. The specimen was peripheral blood. The CDR3 DNA reads as TGTGCCAGCAGCCCGGGCCAGCGGGGGGCCTACGAGCAGTACTTC. Amino acids: CASSPGQRGAYEQYF.